These 11 T cell receptor beta chains came from one sample sequenced in a study of T cell repertoires in cytomegalovirus infection. TCRdb redid the calling of the reads with MiXCR, one entry per CDR3 protein. The sample shows around 190,000 distinct CDR3 sequences, around 15% of them seen only once. Sequencing was done on a sample of PBMCs. All receptors derive from a human donor in good health (CMV status not recorded). Some clones in this sample may be carry-over from other donors' samples.

This clonotype was counted ten times or more. The chain combines TRBV7-2 with TRBJ1-5; TRBD1 is a possible D gene (5 bases). With 1 base removed from V and 2 bases from J, the gap between germline ends came to 9 bases. Germline V gene lookup returns CDR1 SGHTA and CDR2 FQGNSA. This CDR3 has 15 residues. The CDR3 sequence is CASSLEGYGNQPQHF. The CDR3 DNA sequence: TGTGCCAGCAGCTTAGAGGGGTACGGCAATCAGCCCCAGCATTTT.

For this clonotype: A much larger clone differs from this one at a single base, so this may be a read error. The chain joins TRBV7-9 to TRBJ1-5, with 9 nucleotides matching TRBD1. The CDR3 extends over 16 amino acids. The J segment lost 7 bases and the V segment lost 6 bases, leaving 13 bases of the junction unmatched. Looked up from germline, CDR1 is SEHNR and CDR2 is FQNEAQ (reference sequence). The CDR3 nucleotides are TGTGCCAGCAGTCACGGGGACAGGGTGCAAGGACAGCCCCAGCATTTT. Its translation is CASSHGDRVQGQPQHF.

This clonotype was counted at least ten times. V gene TRBV28 combines with J gene TRBJ2-1, with 8 nucleotides matching TRBD1. The CDR3 totals 15 residues. Germline CDR1 reads MDHEN; CDR2 reads SYDVKM. Losses at the gene ends were 4 bases for V and 3 bases for J; bases not matched to a gene: 5. The CDR3 sequence is CASSSTGVGYNEQFF. CDR3 nucleotide sequence: TGTGCCAGCAGTTCGACAGGGGTGGGCTACAATGAGCAGTTCTTC.

This clonotype was seen ten or more times. The chain's CDR3 is CASSSQSGGENEQFF. The CDR3 DNA is TGTGCCAGCAGCTCCCAGTCGGGGGGCGAAAATGAGCAGTTCTTC. The J gene is TRBJ2-1, the V gene TRBV7-2, with D maybe TRBD2 (7 bases). V gave up 4 bases and J gave up 7 bases, with 17 bases separating them. CDR3 length: 15 residues. Germline V gives CDR1 SGHTA, CDR2 FQGNSA.

In its sample, this clonotype was seen a few times. The chain joins TRBV20-1 to TRBJ1-5; 11 nucleotides line up with TRBD1. There are 13 residues in the CDR3. Germline-derived CDR1 and CDR2 are DFQATT and SNEGSKA (reference sequence). The junction had 3 bases not matched to a gene; V was cut back by 2 bases and J by 9 bases. This CDR3 is CSARPGTGGPQHF. DNA for the CDR3: TGCAGTGCTAGACCCGGGACAGGGGGGCCCCAGCATTTT.

For the CDR3, the DNA is TGTGCCATCAGAAGGACAGAGAGCTACACCTTC. Protein: CAIRRTESYTF. The rearrangement links TRBV10-3 to TRBJ1-2; tentatively, D is TRBD1 (6 bases). Germline assignment: CDR1 ENHRY and CDR2 SYGVKD. There are 11 residues in the CDR3. V was shortened by 6 bases and J by 9 bases, with 11 bases between the two germline ends.

The genes are TRBV6-5 and TRBJ2-1; D gene ambiguous. Germline V gives CDR1 MNHEY, CDR2 SVGAGI. The V gene lost 7 bases and the J gene lost 7 bases, with 8 bases spanning the gap. This CDR3 has 11 amino acids. In DNA form, the CDR3 reads TGTGCCAGCACTGCCGGAAATGAGCAGTTCTTC. Amino acid sequence: CASTAGNEQFF.

This clonotype was seen ten or more times. The chain carries TRBV7-8 and TRBJ1-1; D is perhaps TRBD1 (6 bases). CDR3 length: 17 residues. The germline V and J ends were trimmed by 5 bases and 0 bases, with 19 bases remaining between them. Germline CDR1 is SGHVS and CDR2 is FQNEAQ. CDR3 region: CASSLGQPGSMNTEAFF. DNA of the CDR3: TGTGCCAGCAGCCTCGGACAGCCAGGGTCTATGAACACTGAAGCTTTCTTT.

V gene TRBV5-1 combines with J gene TRBJ2-5; TRBD2 agrees at 7 bases. V lost 2 bases and J lost 2; bases outside the gene matches: 9. The CDR3 spans 16 residues. Germline CDR1 and CDR2: SGHRS and YFSETQ. This CDR3 reads CASSFSSGTTQETQYF. CDR3 sequence (DNA): TGCGCCAGCAGCTTTTCCTCCGGGACTACTCAAGAGACCCAGTACTTC.

This clonotype came up many times. The gene calls are TRBV12-3 or TRBV12-4 and TRBJ1-1; TRBD1 is a possible D gene (5 bases). The CDR3 loop spans 15 amino acids. Trimming shortened V by 6 bases and J by 0 bases, and 14 bases separated the two germline ends. CDR3 loop: CASRQATIMNTEAFF. The CDR3 DNA reads TGTGCCAGCAGACAGGCGACGATCATGAACACTGAAGCTTTCTTT.

This clonotype was counted many times. V usage is TRBV5-1 and J usage is TRBJ2-1; D may be TRBD1 or TRBD2 (5 bases each). The germline CDR1 and CDR2 sequences are SGHRS and YFSETQ. The CDR3 length is 14 residues. The V end lost 1 base, the J end lost 7 bases, and 12 bases lay between the germline ends. In DNA, the CDR3 is TGCGCCAGCAGCTTGACGGGACCCGGGAATGAGCAGTTCTTC. This translates into CASSLTGPGNEQFF.